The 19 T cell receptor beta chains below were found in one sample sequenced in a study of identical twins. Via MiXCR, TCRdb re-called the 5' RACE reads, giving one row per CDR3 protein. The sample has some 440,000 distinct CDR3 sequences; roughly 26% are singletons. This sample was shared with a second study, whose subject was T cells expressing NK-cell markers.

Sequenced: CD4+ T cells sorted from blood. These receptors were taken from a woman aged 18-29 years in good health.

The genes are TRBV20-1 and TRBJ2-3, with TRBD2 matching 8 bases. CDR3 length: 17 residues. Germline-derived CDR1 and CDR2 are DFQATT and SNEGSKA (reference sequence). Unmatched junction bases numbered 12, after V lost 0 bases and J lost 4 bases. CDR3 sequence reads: CSARDTEREFVADTQYF. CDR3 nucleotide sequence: TGCAGTGCTAGAGATACGGAGCGGGAGTTTGTGGCAGATACGCAGTATTTT.

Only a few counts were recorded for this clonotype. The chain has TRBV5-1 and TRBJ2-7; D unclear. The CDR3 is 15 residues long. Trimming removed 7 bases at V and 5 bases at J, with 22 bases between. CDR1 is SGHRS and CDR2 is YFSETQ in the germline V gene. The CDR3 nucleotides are TGCGCCAGCTCCCCGGTAGGAGTCCGTGTGGACGAGCAGTACTTC. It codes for CASSPVGVRVDEQYF.

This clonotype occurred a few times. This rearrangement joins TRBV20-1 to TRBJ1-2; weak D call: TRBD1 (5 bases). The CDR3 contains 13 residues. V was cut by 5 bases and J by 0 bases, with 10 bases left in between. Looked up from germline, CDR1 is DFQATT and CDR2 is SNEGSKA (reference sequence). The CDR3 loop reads CSASVGANYGYTF. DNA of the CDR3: TGCAGTGCTTCGGTGGGGGCTAACTATGGCTACACCTTC.

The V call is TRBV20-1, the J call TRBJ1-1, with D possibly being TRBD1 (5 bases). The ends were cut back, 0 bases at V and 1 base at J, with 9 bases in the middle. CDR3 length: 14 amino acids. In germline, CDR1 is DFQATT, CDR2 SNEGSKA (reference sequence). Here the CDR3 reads CSARDPGQNTEAFF. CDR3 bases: TGCAGTGCTAGAGATCCCGGACAGAACACTGAAGCTTTCTTT.

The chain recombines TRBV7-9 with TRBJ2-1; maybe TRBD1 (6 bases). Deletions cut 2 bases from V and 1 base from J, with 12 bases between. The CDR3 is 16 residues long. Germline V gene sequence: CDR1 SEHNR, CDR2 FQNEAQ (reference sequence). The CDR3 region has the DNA TGTGCCAGCAGCTTACCAGAAGGGGGTTCCTACAATGAGCAGTTCTTC. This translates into CASSLPEGGSYNEQFF.

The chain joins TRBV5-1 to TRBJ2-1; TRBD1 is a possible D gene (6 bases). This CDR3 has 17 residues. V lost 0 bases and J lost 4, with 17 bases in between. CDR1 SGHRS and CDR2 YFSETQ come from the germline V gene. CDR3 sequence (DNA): TGCGCCAGCAGCTTGGCCTTGGGGGCCACCCCATACAATGAGCAGTTCTTC. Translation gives CASSLALGATPYNEQFF.

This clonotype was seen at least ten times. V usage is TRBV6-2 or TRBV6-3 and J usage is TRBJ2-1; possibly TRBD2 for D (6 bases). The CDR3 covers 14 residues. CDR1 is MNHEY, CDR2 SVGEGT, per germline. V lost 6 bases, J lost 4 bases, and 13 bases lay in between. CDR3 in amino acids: CASSRSGTYNEQFF. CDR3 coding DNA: TGTGCCAGCAGCCGTAGCGGAACTTACAATGAGCAGTTCTTC.

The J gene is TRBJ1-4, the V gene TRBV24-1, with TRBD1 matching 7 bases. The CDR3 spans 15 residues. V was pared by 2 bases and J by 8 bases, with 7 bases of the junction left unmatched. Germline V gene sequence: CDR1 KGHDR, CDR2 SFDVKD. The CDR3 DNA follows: TGTGCCACCAGTGATTACCGGGACAGCAAGGAAAAACTGTTTTTT. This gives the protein CATSDYRDSKEKLFF.

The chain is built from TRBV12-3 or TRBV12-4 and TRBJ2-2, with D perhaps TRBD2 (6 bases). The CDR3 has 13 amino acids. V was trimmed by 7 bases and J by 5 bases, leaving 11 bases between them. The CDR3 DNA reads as TGTGCCAGCACCGACCGGGAGACCGGGGAGCTGTTTTTT. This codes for CASTDRETGELFF.

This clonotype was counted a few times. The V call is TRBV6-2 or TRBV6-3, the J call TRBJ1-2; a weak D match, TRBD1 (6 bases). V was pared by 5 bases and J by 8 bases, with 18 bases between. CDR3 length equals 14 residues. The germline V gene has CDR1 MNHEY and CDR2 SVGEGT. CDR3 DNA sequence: TGTGCCAGCAGTCCCCGAGGGGGTTCCAACGGCTACACCTTC. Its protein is CASSPRGGSNGYTF.

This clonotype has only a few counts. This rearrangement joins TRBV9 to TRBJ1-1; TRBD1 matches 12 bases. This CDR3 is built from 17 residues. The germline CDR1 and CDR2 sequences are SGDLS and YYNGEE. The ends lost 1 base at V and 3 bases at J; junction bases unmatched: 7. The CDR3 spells CASSVIPGQGAHTEAFF. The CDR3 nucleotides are TGTGCCAGCAGCGTAATTCCGGGACAGGGGGCTCACACTGAAGCTTTCTTT. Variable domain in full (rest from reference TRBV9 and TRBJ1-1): DSGVTQTPKHLITATGQRVTLRCSPRSGDLSVYWYQQSLDQGLQFLIQYYNGEERAKGNILERFSAQQFPDLHSELNLSSLELGDSALYFCASSVIPGQGAHTEAFFGQGTRLTVV.

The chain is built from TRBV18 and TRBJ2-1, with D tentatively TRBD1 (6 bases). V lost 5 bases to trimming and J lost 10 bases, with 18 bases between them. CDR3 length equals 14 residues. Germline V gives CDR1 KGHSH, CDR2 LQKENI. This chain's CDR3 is CASSSTDRLREQFF. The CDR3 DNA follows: TGTGCCAGCTCATCCACTGACAGGCTGCGGGAGCAGTTCTTC.

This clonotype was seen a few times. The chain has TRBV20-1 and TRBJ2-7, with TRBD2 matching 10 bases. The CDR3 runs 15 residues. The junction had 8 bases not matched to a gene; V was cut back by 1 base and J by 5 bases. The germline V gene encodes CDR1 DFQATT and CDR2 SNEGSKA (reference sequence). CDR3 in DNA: TGCAGTGCTAGAGGGGATACTAGCGGGAACCACGAGCAGTACTTC. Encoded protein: CSARGDTSGNHEQYF.

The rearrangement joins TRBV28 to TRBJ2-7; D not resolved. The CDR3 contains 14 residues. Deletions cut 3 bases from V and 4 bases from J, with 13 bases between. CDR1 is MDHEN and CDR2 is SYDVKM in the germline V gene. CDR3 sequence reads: CASSFIGSLYEQYF. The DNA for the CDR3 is TGTGCCAGCAGTTTTATAGGAAGCTTGTACGAGCAGTACTTC.

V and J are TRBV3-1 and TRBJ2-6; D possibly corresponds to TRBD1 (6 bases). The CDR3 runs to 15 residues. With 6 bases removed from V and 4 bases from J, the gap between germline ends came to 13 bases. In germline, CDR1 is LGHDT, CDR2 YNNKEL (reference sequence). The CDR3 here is CASSPWGPGANVLTF. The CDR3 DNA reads TGTGCCAGCAGTCCATGGGGGCCAGGGGCCAACGTCCTGACTTTC.

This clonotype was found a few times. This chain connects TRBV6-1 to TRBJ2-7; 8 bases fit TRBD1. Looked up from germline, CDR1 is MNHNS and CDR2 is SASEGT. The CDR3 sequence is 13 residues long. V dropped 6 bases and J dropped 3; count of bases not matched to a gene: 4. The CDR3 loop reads CASRRTGIYEQYF. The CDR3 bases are TGTGCCAGCAGGCGGACAGGGATCTACGAGCAGTACTTC.

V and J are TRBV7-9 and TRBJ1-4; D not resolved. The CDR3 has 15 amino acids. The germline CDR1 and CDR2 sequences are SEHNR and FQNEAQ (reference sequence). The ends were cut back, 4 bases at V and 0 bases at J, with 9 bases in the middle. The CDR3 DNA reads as TGTGCCAGCAGCTCCGGACTTGCAACTAATGAAAAACTGTTTTTT. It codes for CASSSGLATNEKLFF. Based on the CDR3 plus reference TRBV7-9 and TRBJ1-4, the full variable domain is DTGVSQNPRHKITKRGQNVTFRCDPISEHNRLYWYRQTLGQGPEFLTYFQNEAQLEKSRLLSDRFSAERPKGSFSTLEIQRTEQGDSAMYLCASSSGLATNEKLFFGSGTQLSVL.

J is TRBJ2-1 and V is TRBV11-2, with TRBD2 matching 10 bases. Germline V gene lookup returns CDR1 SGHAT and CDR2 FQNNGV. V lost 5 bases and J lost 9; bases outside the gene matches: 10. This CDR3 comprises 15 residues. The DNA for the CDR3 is TGTGCCAGCAGCCCCCTAACTAGCGGGACGGGTGAGCAGTTCTTC. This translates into CASSPLTSGTGEQFF. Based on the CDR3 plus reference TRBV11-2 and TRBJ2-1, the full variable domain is EAGVAQSPRYKIIEKRQSVAFWCNPISGHATLYWYQQILGQGPKLLIQFQNNGVVDDSQLPKDRFSAERLKGVDSTLKIQPAKLEDSAVYLCASSPLTSGTGEQFFGPGTRLTVL.

CDR3 DNA: TGCAGTGCTAGGAGATCTAGCGGCCAAAGCTCCTACAATGAGCAGTTCTTC. It encodes CSARRSSGQSSYNEQFF. The gene calls are TRBV20-1 and TRBJ2-1; 7 positions match TRBD2. J was trimmed by 0 bases and V by 3 bases; bases with no gene match: 11. This CDR3 comprises 17 residues. Germline CDR1 and CDR2: DFQATT and SNEGSKA (reference sequence).